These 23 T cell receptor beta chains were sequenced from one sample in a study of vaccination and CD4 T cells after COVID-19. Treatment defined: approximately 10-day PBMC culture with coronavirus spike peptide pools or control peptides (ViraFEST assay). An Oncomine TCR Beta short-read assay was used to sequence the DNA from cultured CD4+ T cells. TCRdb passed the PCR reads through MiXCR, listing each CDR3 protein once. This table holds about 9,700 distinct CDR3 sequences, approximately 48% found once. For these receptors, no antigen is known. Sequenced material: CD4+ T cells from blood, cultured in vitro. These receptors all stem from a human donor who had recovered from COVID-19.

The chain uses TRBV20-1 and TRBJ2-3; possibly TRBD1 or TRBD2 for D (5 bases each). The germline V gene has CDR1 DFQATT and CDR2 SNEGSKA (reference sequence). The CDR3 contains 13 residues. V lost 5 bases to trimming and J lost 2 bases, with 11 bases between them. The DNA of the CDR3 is TGCAGTGCTGGGGACCGCTACACAGATACGCAGTATTTT. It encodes CSAGDRYTDTQYF.

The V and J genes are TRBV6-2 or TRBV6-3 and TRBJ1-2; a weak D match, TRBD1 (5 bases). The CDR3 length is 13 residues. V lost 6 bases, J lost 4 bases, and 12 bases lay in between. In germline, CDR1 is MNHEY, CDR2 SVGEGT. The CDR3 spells CASRSGGAYGYTF. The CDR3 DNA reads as TGTGCCAGCAGAAGCGGGGGAGCCTATGGCTACACCTTC.

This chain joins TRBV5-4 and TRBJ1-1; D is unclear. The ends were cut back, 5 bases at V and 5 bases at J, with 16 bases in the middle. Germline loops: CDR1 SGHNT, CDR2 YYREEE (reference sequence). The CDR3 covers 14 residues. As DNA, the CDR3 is TGTGCCAGCAGTACGGACCCAAGGATGACTGAAGCTTTCTTT. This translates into CASSTDPRMTEAFF.

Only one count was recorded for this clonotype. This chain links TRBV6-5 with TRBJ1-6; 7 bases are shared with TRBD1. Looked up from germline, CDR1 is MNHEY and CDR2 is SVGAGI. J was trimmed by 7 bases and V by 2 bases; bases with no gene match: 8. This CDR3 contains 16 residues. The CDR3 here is CASSYAGTDGNSPLHF. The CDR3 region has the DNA TGTGCCAGCAGTTACGCTGGGACAGACGGGAATTCACCCCTCCACTTT.

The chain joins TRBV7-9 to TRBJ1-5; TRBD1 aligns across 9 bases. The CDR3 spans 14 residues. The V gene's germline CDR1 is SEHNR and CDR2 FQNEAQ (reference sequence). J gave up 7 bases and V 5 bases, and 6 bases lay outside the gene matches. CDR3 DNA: TGTGCCAGCAGCCGGACAGGGGACGGGCAGCCCCAGCATTTT. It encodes CASSRTGDGQPQHF. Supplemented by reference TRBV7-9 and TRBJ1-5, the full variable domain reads DTGVSQNPRHKITKRGQNVTFRCDPISEHNRLYWYRQTLGQGPEFLTYFQNEAQLEKSRLLSDRFSAERPKGSFSTLEIQRTEQGDSAMYLCASSRTGDGQPQHFGDGTRLSIL.

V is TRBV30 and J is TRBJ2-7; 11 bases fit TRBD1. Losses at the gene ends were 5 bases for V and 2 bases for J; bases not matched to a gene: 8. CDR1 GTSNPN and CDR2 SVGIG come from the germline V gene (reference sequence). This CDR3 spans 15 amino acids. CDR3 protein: CAWDRDRGRTYEQYF. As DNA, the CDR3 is TGTGCCTGGGATCGGGACAGGGGGAGAACCTACGAGCAGTACTTC.

CDR3 sequence: CASSFGQGSQPQHF. CDR3 bases: TGTGCCAGCAGTTTTGGGCAGGGAAGTCAGCCCCAGCATTTT. V is TRBV6-5 and J is TRBJ1-5; possibly TRBD1 for D (5 bases). The ends were cut back, 4 bases at V and 6 bases at J, with 13 bases in the middle. The CDR3 is made up of 14 amino acids. Germline lookup yields CDR1 MNHEY and CDR2 SVGAGI.

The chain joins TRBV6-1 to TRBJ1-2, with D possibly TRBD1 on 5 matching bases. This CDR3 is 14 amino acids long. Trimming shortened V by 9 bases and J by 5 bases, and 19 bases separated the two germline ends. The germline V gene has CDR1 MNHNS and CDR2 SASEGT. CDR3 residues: CASLNQDTEYGYTF. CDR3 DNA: TGTGCCAGTCTCAACCAGGACACTGAATATGGCTACACCTTC.

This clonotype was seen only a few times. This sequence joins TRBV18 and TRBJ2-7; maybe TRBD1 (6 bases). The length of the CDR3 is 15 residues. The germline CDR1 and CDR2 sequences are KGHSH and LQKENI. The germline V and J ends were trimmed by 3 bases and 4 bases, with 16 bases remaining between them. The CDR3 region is CASSPQTGGLYEQYF. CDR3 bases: TGTGCCAGCTCACCTCAGACAGGAGGCCTTTACGAGCAGTACTTC.

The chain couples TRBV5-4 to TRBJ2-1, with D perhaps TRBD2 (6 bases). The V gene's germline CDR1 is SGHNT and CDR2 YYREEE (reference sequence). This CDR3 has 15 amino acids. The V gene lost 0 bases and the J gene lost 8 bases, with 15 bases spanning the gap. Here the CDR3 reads CASSLVAGTRDEQFF. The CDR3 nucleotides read TGTGCCAGCAGCTTGGTGGCGGGGACGAGGGATGAGCAGTTCTTC.

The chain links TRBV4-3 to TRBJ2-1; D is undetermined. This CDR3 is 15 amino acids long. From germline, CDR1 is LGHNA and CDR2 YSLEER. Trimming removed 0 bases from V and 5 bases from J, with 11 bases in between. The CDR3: CASSQDGRVNNEQFF. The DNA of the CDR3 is TGCGCCAGCAGCCAAGATGGTCGGGTAAACAATGAGCAGTTCTTC.

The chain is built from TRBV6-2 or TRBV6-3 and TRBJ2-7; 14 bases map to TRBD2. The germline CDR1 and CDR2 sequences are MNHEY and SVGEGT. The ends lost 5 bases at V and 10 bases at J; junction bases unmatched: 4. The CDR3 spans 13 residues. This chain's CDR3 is CASSGGLAGVQYF. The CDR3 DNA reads TGTGCCAGCAGTGGGGGACTAGCGGGAGTTCAGTACTTC.

CDR3 nucleotide sequence: TGTGCCTGGAAAGGGAGACTCCATACCGGGGAGCTGTTTTTT. It codes for CAWKGRLHTGELFF. The chain uses TRBV30 and TRBJ2-2, with D perhaps matching TRBD2 (5 bases). V was shortened by 4 bases and J by 5 bases, with 14 bases between the two germline ends. From germline, CDR1 is GTSNPN and CDR2 SVGIG (reference sequence). There are 14 residues in the CDR3. The variable domain in full, with the rest retrieved from reference TRBV30 and TRBJ2-2, is SQTIHQWPATLVQPVGSPLSLECTVEGTSNPNLYWYRQAAGRGLQLLFYSVGIGQISSEVPQNLSASRPQDRQFILSSKKLLLSDSGFYLCAWKGRLHTGELFFGEGSRLTVL.

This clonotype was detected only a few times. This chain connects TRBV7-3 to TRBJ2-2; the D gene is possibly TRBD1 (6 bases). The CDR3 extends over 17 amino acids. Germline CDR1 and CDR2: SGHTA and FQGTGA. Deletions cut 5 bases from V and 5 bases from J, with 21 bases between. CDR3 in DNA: TGTGCCAGCAGCCCGGAGGTATACAGGGAAGTGACCGGGGAGCTGTTTTTT. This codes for CASSPEVYREVTGELFF.

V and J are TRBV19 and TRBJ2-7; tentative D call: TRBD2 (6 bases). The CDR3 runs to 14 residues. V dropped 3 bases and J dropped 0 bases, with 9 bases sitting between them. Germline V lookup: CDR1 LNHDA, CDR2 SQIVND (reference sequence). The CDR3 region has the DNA TGTGCCAGTAGTATCTCTAGCGACTCCTACGAGCAGTACTTC. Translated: CASSISSDSYEQYF.

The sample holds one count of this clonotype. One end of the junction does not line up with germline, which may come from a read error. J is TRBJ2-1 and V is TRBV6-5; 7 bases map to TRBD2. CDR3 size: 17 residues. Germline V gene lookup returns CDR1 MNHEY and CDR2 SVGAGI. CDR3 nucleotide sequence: TGTGCCAGTAGTTACGTCCCCAGCGGGATGGGGGGCAATGAGCAGTTCTTC. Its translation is CASSYVPSGMGGNEQFF.

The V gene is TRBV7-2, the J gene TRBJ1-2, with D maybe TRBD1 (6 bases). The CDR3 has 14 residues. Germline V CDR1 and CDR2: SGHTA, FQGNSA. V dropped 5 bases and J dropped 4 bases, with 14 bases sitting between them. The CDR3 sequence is CASSPQTGFYGYTF. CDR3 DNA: TGTGCCAGCAGCCCCCAGACAGGTTTCTATGGCTACACCTTC.

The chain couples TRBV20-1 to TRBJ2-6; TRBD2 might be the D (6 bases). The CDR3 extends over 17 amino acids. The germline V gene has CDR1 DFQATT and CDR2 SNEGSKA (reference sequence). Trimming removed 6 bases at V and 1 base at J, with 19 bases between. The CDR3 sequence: CSAQAGPYTSGANVLTF. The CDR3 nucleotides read TGCAGTGCCCAGGCGGGACCTTATACTTCTGGGGCCAACGTCCTGACTTTC.

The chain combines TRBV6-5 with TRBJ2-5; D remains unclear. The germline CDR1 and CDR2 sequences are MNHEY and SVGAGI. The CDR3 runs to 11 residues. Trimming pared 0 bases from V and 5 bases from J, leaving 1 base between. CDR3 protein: CASSYSETQYF. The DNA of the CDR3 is TGTGCCAGCAGTTACTCGGAGACCCAGTACTTC.

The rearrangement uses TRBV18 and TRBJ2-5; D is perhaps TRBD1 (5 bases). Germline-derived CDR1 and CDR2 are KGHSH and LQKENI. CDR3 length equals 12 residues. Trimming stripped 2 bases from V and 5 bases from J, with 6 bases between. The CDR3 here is CASSPAGETQYF. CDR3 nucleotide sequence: TGTGCCAGCTCACCAGCAGGGGAGACCCAGTACTTC.

DNA of the CDR3: TGTGCCAGTAGCCAGGGGCACCTTCCTTATTCCTACGAGCAGTACTTC. This encodes CASSQGHLPYSYEQYF. This sequence joins TRBV19 and TRBJ2-7; maybe TRBD1 (6 bases). CDR1 and CDR2 (germline): LNHDA, SQIVND (reference sequence). The CDR3 has 16 amino acids. Trimming cost V 6 bases and J 1 base, with 19 bases left between them.

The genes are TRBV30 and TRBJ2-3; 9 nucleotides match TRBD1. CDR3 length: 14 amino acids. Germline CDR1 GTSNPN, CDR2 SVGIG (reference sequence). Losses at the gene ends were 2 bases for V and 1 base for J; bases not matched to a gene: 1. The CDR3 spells CAWSRDRGTDTQYF. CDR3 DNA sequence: TGTGCCTGGAGTAGGGACAGGGGCACAGATACGCAGTATTTT.

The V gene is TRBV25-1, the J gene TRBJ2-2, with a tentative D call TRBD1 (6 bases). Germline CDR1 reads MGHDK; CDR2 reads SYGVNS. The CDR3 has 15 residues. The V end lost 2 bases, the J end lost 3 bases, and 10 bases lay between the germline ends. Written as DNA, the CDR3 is TGTGCCAGCAGTGAACAAGGGGGATACACCGGGGAGCTGTTTTTT. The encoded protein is CASSEQGGYTGELFF.